This T cell receptor (beta chain) was recovered during a study of blood T cell repertoires in COVID-19. Across the study: Samples of COVID-19 (acute and convalescent) were obtained from the United States, Italy and Spain. T cells, B-cell-depleted T cells, or PBMCs supplied cDNA or gDNA.

Germline CDR1 SGHRS, CDR2 YFSETQ. V lost 7 bases and J lost 1, with 15 bases in between. The CDR3 contains 15 residues. Under the authors' procedure: Reference gene primer amplification in the assay estimated nucleated cell counts. Clones were sequenced by immunoSEQ multiplex PCR, and TCRdb holds only the in-frame ones, with some missing. V and J calls and clone size come straight from that table; D and trimming were deduced from the DNA. The data show 150,000 to 180,000 clones, with about four fifths seen just once and approximately 30% held by the top ten. The chain combines TRBV5-1 with TRBJ1-3; D is undetermined. The source material was peripheral blood. This clonotype was obtained from a woman in her sixties or seventies with acute or convalescent COVID-19. The CDR3 DNA is TGCGCCAGCGGAGAAATTCCCGGGTCTGGAAACACCATATATTTT. Amino acids: CASGEIPGSGNTIYF. Variable domain in full (rest from reference TRBV5-1 and TRBJ1-3): KAGVTQTPRYLIKTRGQQVTLSCSPISGHRSVSWYQQTPGQGLQFLFEYFSETQRNKGNFPGRFSGRQFSNSRSEMNVSTLELGDSALYLCASGEIPGSGNTIYFGEGSWLTVV.